This record concerns one T cell receptor beta chain sequence. What it binds is unknown. This table comes from immunoSEQ multiplex PCR, and its TCRdb copy is limited to in-frame clones, with some not included. The sample shows a few hundred thousand clones, roughly 85% of them seen only once. The data were taken from a study of cytomegalovirus exposure and HLA in healthy donors. The V gene end was trimmed by 1 base and the J gene end by 3 bases; junction bases not matched to a gene: 5. Germline V gives CDR1 MGHDK, CDR2 SYGVNS. The CDR3 extends over 18 amino acids. These donors were members of the roughly 120-subject validation cohort, a group separate from the approximately 670-subject first cohort. Study results and caveats: According to the study, roughly 180 TCR beta chains were cytomegalovirus-associated.

The sequence was obtained from a woman aged 18-35 years in good health and CMV-seronegative. This sequence joins TRBV25-1 and TRBJ2-3; the match to TRBD2 covers 15 bases. What was sequenced was PBMCs. The chain's CDR3 is CASSEFGLAGGITDTQYF. In nucleotides, the CDR3 is TGTGCCAGCAGTGAATTCGGACTAGCGGGAGGGATAACAGATACGCAGTATTTT.